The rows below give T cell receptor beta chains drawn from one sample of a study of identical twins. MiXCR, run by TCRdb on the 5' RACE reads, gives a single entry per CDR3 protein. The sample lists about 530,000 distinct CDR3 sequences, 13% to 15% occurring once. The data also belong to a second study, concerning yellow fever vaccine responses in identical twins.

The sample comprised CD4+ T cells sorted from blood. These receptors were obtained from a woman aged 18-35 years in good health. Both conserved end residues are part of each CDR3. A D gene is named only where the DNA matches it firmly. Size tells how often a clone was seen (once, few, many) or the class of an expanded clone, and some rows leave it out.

cdr3_nt: TGTGCCAGCAGCTTAGTTCTGGGCCCCTACAATGAGCAGTTCTTC; cdr3_aa: CASSLVLGPYNEQFF; v_call: TRBV7-2; d_call: -; j_call: TRBJ2-1; clone_size: -; cdr3_length: 15
cdr3_nt: TGCAGTGCTAGCCCGGGGGTTAATTCACCCCTCCACTTT; cdr3_aa: CSASPGVNSPLHF; v_call: TRBV20-1; d_call: -; j_call: TRBJ1-6; clone_size: -; cdr3_length: 13
cdr3_nt: TGTGCCAGCAGTGTATCCGGGACTAGCGGGGGGGCTCTCGCAATCTTC; cdr3_aa: CASSVSGTSGGALAIF; v_call: TRBV28; d_call: TRBD2; j_call: TRBJ2-1; clone_size: few; cdr3_length: 16
cdr3_nt: TGTGCCAGCAGCACCCAGGGGATTGAAAAACTGTTTTTT; cdr3_aa: CASSTQGIEKLFF; v_call: TRBV7-9; d_call: -; j_call: TRBJ1-4; clone_size: -; cdr3_length: 13
cdr3_nt: TGTGCCATCAGGGGGGGTAGCGGGACCTACAATGAGCAGTTCTTC; cdr3_aa: CAIRGGSGTYNEQFF; v_call: TRBV10-3; d_call: TRBD2; j_call: TRBJ2-1; clone_size: -; cdr3_length: 15
cdr3_nt: TGCGCCAGCAGCTTGGTTAATTGGGCCCACGAAGCTTTCTTT; cdr3_aa: CASSLVNWAHEAFF; v_call: TRBV5-1; d_call: -; j_call: TRBJ1-1; clone_size: many; cdr3_length: 14
cdr3_nt: TGTGCCAGCAGCTCTGGACAGGGGGGATACCGGGGAGAGACCCAGTACTTC; cdr3_aa: CASSSGQGGYRGETQYF; v_call: TRBV11-2; d_call: TRBD1; j_call: TRBJ2-5; clone_size: -; cdr3_length: 17
cdr3_nt: TGTGCCAGCAGCTTAAACAGGGGGGAAGAAAAACTGTTTTTT; cdr3_aa: CASSLNRGEEKLFF; v_call: TRBV7-9; d_call: TRBD1; j_call: TRBJ1-4; clone_size: few; cdr3_length: 14
cdr3_nt: TGTGCCACCAGCAGAGATCTGGGACTTACCTCGAGGCCTGGGGCCAACGTCCTGACTTTC; cdr3_aa: CATSRDLGLTSRPGANVLTF; v_call: TRBV15; d_call: -; j_call: TRBJ2-6; clone_size: -; cdr3_length: 20
cdr3_nt: TGTGCCAGCAGTGAACCTGGGACTAGCGGGAACTACGAGCAGTACTTC; cdr3_aa: CASSEPGTSGNYEQYF; v_call: TRBV2; d_call: TRBD2; j_call: TRBJ2-7; clone_size: few; cdr3_length: 16
cdr3_nt: TGCGCCAGCAGTGAAGGTGGGTCTAGAGATACGCAGTATTTT; cdr3_aa: CASSEGGSRDTQYF; v_call: TRBV5-1; d_call: -; j_call: TRBJ2-3; clone_size: -; cdr3_length: 14
cdr3_nt: TGTGCCAGCAGTTTAAGTCGTGGGGGTGGCAATCAGCCCCAGCATTTT; cdr3_aa: CASSLSRGGGNQPQHF; v_call: TRBV27; d_call: -; j_call: TRBJ1-5; clone_size: many; cdr3_length: 16
cdr3_nt: TGTGCCAGCAGCTTAAAGTCTACTAGCGGGAAGCACGAGCAGTACTTC; cdr3_aa: CASSLKSTSGKHEQYF; v_call: TRBV7-7; d_call: TRBD2; j_call: TRBJ2-7; clone_size: few; cdr3_length: 16
cdr3_nt: TGTGCCAGCACCCCGGCGGGACGAACCGGGGAGCTGTTTTTT; cdr3_aa: CASTPAGRTGELFF; v_call: TRBV3-1; d_call: -; j_call: TRBJ2-2; clone_size: few; cdr3_length: 14
cdr3_nt: TGCAGCGCCGATTCTAACTATGGCTACACCTTC; cdr3_aa: CSADSNYGYTF; v_call: TRBV29-1; d_call: -; j_call: TRBJ1-2; clone_size: many; cdr3_length: 11
cdr3_nt: TGTGCCAGCAGTTTAGTCAGCAATGAGCAGTTCTTC; cdr3_aa: CASSLVSNEQFF; v_call: TRBV7-9; d_call: -; j_call: TRBJ2-1; clone_size: many; cdr3_length: 12
cdr3_nt: TGCAGTGCTAGAGCCCTGGGGGGGGGCCCAGATACGCAGTATTTT; cdr3_aa: CSARALGGGPDTQYF; v_call: TRBV20-1; d_call: -; j_call: TRBJ2-3; clone_size: -; cdr3_length: 15
cdr3_nt: TGTGCCAGCAGTTTTTTTAGTAGCGGGAGCGAGCAGTACTTC; cdr3_aa: CASSFFSSGSEQYF; v_call: TRBV12-3/TRBV12-4; d_call: TRBD2; j_call: TRBJ2-7; clone_size: many; cdr3_length: 14
cdr3_nt: TGTGCCATCAGGGGACAGGACTCCCCCTGGGAGCAGTTCTTC; cdr3_aa: CAIRGQDSPWEQFF; v_call: TRBV10-3; d_call: TRBD1; j_call: TRBJ2-1; clone_size: -; cdr3_length: 14
cdr3_nt: TGCAGTGCTAGAGTGGCGGGGAGGGCGCCAGATACGCAGTATTTT; cdr3_aa: CSARVAGRAPDTQYF; v_call: TRBV20-1; d_call: TRBD2; j_call: TRBJ2-3; clone_size: -; cdr3_length: 15
cdr3_nt: TGTGCCAGCAGCGTACAGGGTCGTGAAAAACTGTTTTTT; cdr3_aa: CASSVQGREKLFF; v_call: TRBV7-8; d_call: -; j_call: TRBJ1-4; clone_size: few; cdr3_length: 13
cdr3_nt: TGTGCCAGCAGAGGGACATACACAGATACGCAGTATTTT; cdr3_aa: CASRGTYTDTQYF; v_call: TRBV2; d_call: -; j_call: TRBJ2-3; clone_size: -; cdr3_length: 13
cdr3_nt: TGTGCCAGCAGTTTGTCGACCGGTATAACCTACGAGCAGTACTTC; cdr3_aa: CASSLSTGITYEQYF; v_call: TRBV28; d_call: -; j_call: TRBJ2-7; clone_size: -; cdr3_length: 15
cdr3_nt: TGTGCCACCGCCAAGGGACAGGGAAGAACAGATACGCAGTATTTT; cdr3_aa: CATAKGQGRTDTQYF; v_call: TRBV24-1; d_call: TRBD1; j_call: TRBJ2-3; clone_size: -; cdr3_length: 15
cdr3_nt: TGTGCCAGCAGCCCTAGCGGGAGGGGTTACGAGCAGTACTTC; cdr3_aa: CASSPSGRGYEQYF; v_call: TRBV12-3/TRBV12-4; d_call: TRBD2; j_call: TRBJ2-7; clone_size: -; cdr3_length: 14
cdr3_nt: TGTGCCAGCAGTTGGAGTGGACAGGGAACGCAGTATTTT; cdr3_aa: CASSWSGQGTQYF; v_call: TRBV27; d_call: TRBD1; j_call: TRBJ2-3; clone_size: few; cdr3_length: 13
cdr3_nt: TGTGCCAGCAGCCAACGGACTAGCTCCTACGAGCAGTACTTC; cdr3_aa: CASSQRTSSYEQYF; v_call: TRBV9; d_call: TRBD2; j_call: TRBJ2-7; clone_size: few; cdr3_length: 14
cdr3_nt: TGCAGCGTTTCTCCCAACAATGAGCAGTTCTTC; cdr3_aa: CSVSPNNEQFF; v_call: TRBV29-1; d_call: -; j_call: TRBJ2-1; clone_size: -; cdr3_length: 11
cdr3_nt: TGTGCCAGCACCTGGGAGGGTCTGATCACAGATACGCAGTATTTT; cdr3_aa: CASTWEGLITDTQYF; v_call: TRBV2; d_call: TRBD2; j_call: TRBJ2-3; clone_size: -; cdr3_length: 15
cdr3_nt: TGTGCCAGCACCCAAGACCTTACCAAAGGGACTGCGAACACCGGGGAGCTGTTTTTT; cdr3_aa: CASTQDLTKGTANTGELFF; v_call: TRBV3-1; d_call: -; j_call: TRBJ2-2; clone_size: -; cdr3_length: 19
cdr3_nt: TGCAGCGTTGGGGACAGGGCCCCAGATACGCAGTATTTT; cdr3_aa: CSVGDRAPDTQYF; v_call: TRBV29-1; d_call: TRBD1; j_call: TRBJ2-3; clone_size: -; cdr3_length: 13
cdr3_nt: TGTGCCAGCAGTTTTTCTAGCCCCCAAGAGACCCAGTACTTC; cdr3_aa: CASSFSSPQETQYF; v_call: TRBV27; d_call: -; j_call: TRBJ2-5; clone_size: few; cdr3_length: 14
cdr3_nt: TGCAGTACGACAGGGAGGGTGAACACTGAAGCTTTCTTT; cdr3_aa: CSTTGRVNTEAFF; v_call: TRBV20-1; d_call: TRBD1; j_call: TRBJ1-1; clone_size: -; cdr3_length: 13
cdr3_nt: TGCAGTGCTAGAGAAAGAGGGACAGGGAAGTTCTTC; cdr3_aa: CSARERGTGKFF; v_call: TRBV20-1; d_call: TRBD1; j_call: TRBJ2-1; clone_size: -; cdr3_length: 12
cdr3_nt: TGTGCCAGCAGACAGGGAACCTACGAGCAGTACTTC; cdr3_aa: CASRQGTYEQYF; v_call: TRBV28; d_call: -; j_call: TRBJ2-7; clone_size: few; cdr3_length: 12
cdr3_nt: TGTGCCAGACCCGTCCCCGGGGGGATAAGCGCAGATACGCAGTATTTT; cdr3_aa: CARPVPGGISADTQYF; v_call: TRBV27; d_call: TRBD2; j_call: TRBJ2-3; clone_size: few; cdr3_length: 16
cdr3_nt: TGTGCCAGCAGACCGACGGGGGGGCATGAAAAACTGTTTTTT; cdr3_aa: CASRPTGGHEKLFF; v_call: TRBV6-1; d_call: -; j_call: TRBJ1-4; clone_size: few; cdr3_length: 14
cdr3_nt: TGTGCCAGCAGATCGGGACTAGCGGGGGATACGCAGTATTTT; cdr3_aa: CASRSGLAGDTQYF; v_call: TRBV12-3/TRBV12-4; d_call: TRBD2; j_call: TRBJ2-3; clone_size: few; cdr3_length: 14
cdr3_nt: TGCAGTGCTAGAGAGGTGGTGGGCGAGCAGTACTTC; cdr3_aa: CSAREVVGEQYF; v_call: TRBV20-1; d_call: -; j_call: TRBJ2-7; clone_size: -; cdr3_length: 12
cdr3_nt: TGTGCCAGCAGTCCAGCGGCGCCCAGCACAGATACGCAGTATTTT; cdr3_aa: CASSPAAPSTDTQYF; v_call: TRBV12-3/TRBV12-4; d_call: -; j_call: TRBJ2-3; clone_size: -; cdr3_length: 15
cdr3_nt: TGTGCCAGCAGCCAAGACCCGGGATTCTACACCTTC; cdr3_aa: CASSQDPGFYTF; v_call: TRBV3-1; d_call: -; j_call: TRBJ1-2; clone_size: -; cdr3_length: 12
cdr3_nt: TGCAGTGCTAGAGTCATTAGCGGGAAACGAGATACGCAGTATTTT; cdr3_aa: CSARVISGKRDTQYF; v_call: TRBV20-1; d_call: TRBD2; j_call: TRBJ2-3; clone_size: few; cdr3_length: 15
cdr3_nt: TGTGCCAGCAGTTTTTGGTCCGGGGAGCCCTCAGAGACCCAGTACTTC; cdr3_aa: CASSFWSGEPSETQYF; v_call: TRBV28; d_call: -; j_call: TRBJ2-5; clone_size: -; cdr3_length: 16
cdr3_nt: TGCGCCAGCAGCTTGAATCGACCCTATATCGATGAGCAGTTCTTC; cdr3_aa: CASSLNRPYIDEQFF; v_call: TRBV5-1; d_call: -; j_call: TRBJ2-1; clone_size: few; cdr3_length: 15
cdr3_nt: TGTGCCAGCAGGGGAGTTACAGATACGCAGTATTTT; cdr3_aa: CASRGVTDTQYF; v_call: TRBV6-1; d_call: -; j_call: TRBJ2-3; clone_size: -; cdr3_length: 12
cdr3_nt: TGTGCCAGCAGAAGGGGGCTGAGCTCCTACAATGAGCAGTTCTTC; cdr3_aa: CASRRGLSSYNEQFF; v_call: TRBV27; d_call: TRBD1; j_call: TRBJ2-1; clone_size: -; cdr3_length: 15
cdr3_nt: TGTGCCACCAGCTGGATCGGGGGCGAGCAGTACTTC; cdr3_aa: CATSWIGGEQYF; v_call: TRBV15; d_call: -; j_call: TRBJ2-7; clone_size: -; cdr3_length: 12
cdr3_nt: TGTGCCACCCGACCGGGACAGGGTACCACCGGGGAGCTGTTTTTT; cdr3_aa: CATRPGQGTTGELFF; v_call: TRBV7-8; d_call: TRBD1; j_call: TRBJ2-2; clone_size: -; cdr3_length: 15
cdr3_nt: TGCAGCGTTGAATTGGACATCTCTGGAAACACCATATATTTT; cdr3_aa: CSVELDISGNTIYF; v_call: TRBV29-1; d_call: -; j_call: TRBJ1-3; clone_size: -; cdr3_length: 14
cdr3_nt: TGTGCCAGCAGCGTAGTTACTGAAGCTTTCTTT; cdr3_aa: CASSVVTEAFF; v_call: TRBV9; d_call: -; j_call: TRBJ1-1; clone_size: -; cdr3_length: 11
cdr3_nt: TGTGCCAGCAGGTTGGTACCAGGAAACAATGAGCAGTTCTTC; cdr3_aa: CASRLVPGNNEQFF; v_call: TRBV28; d_call: -; j_call: TRBJ2-1; clone_size: -; cdr3_length: 14
cdr3_nt: TGTGCCATCAAGGGTGGAGACCGAGTCACCGGGGAGCTGTTTTTT; cdr3_aa: CAIKGGDRVTGELFF; v_call: TRBV10-3; d_call: -; j_call: TRBJ2-2; clone_size: -; cdr3_length: 15
cdr3_nt: TGTGCCAGCAGTTTTTGGGGGCAGGGTAGTGGCGGAAACACCATATATTTT; cdr3_aa: CASSFWGQGSGGNTIYF; v_call: TRBV12-3/TRBV12-4; d_call: -; j_call: TRBJ1-3; clone_size: few; cdr3_length: 17
cdr3_nt: TGTGCCAGCAGTTCAGGGGGAGAAGGAAACAATGAGCAGTTCTTC; cdr3_aa: CASSSGGEGNNEQFF; v_call: TRBV12-3/TRBV12-4; d_call: TRBD1; j_call: TRBJ2-1; clone_size: many; cdr3_length: 15
cdr3_nt: TGTGCCAGCAGCTTCCAACAGACAGGGAGCACCGGGGAGCTGTTTTTT; cdr3_aa: CASSFQQTGSTGELFF; v_call: TRBV13; d_call: TRBD1; j_call: TRBJ2-2; clone_size: few; cdr3_length: 16
cdr3_nt: TGCAGCGTTGAAGAAGGACTAGCGGGGGGGCCGGCCAAAAACATTCAGTACTTC; cdr3_aa: CSVEEGLAGGPAKNIQYF; v_call: TRBV29-1; d_call: TRBD2; j_call: TRBJ2-4; clone_size: -; cdr3_length: 18
cdr3_nt: TGTGCCAGCACCCCCGGGACTAGCGGGAGTGTCGGGGAGCTGTTTTTT; cdr3_aa: CASTPGTSGSVGELFF; v_call: TRBV11-3; d_call: TRBD2; j_call: TRBJ2-2; clone_size: -; cdr3_length: 16